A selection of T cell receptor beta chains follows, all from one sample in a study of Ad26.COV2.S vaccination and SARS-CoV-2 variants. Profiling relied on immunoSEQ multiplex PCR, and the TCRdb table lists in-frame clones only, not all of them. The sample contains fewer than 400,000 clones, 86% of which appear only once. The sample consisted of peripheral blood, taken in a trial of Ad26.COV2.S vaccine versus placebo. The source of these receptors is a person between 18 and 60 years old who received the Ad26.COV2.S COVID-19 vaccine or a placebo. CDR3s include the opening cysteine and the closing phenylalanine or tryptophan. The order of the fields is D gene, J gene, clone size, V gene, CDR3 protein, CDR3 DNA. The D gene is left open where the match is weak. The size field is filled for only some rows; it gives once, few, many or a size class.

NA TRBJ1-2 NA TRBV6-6 CASTGRDYGYTF TGTGCCAGCACCGGGAGGGACTATGGCTACACCTTC
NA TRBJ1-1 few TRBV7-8 CASSFIVEEAFF TGTGCCAGCAGCTTTATCGTCGAAGAAGCTTTCTTT
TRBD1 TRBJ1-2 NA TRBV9 CASSRRAGTEIYGYTF TGTGCCAGCAGTCGGCGTGCCGGGACAGAGATATATGGCTACACCTTC
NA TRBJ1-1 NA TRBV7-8 CASSLTYLGVAAVTEAFF TGTGCCAGCAGCTTGACCTATCTGGGGGTCGCGGCAGTAACTGAAGCTTTCTTT
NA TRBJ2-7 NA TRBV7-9 CASSPHFRGWSSYEQYF TGTGCCAGCAGCCCCCATTTCCGTGGCTGGAGCTCCTACGAGCAGTACTTC
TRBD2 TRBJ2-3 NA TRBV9 CASSPPGLAGIDTQYF TGTGCCAGCAGCCCCCCCGGTCTAGCGGGGATAGATACGCAGTATTTT
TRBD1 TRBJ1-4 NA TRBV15 CATSSVRQGVGEKLFF TGTGCCACCAGCAGCGTCCGACAGGGCGTAGGTGAAAAACTGTTTTTT
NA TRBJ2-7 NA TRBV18 CASSPPAAGVDEQYF TGTGCCAGCTCACCACCGGCGGCAGGGGTTGACGAGCAGTACTTC
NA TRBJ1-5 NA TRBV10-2 CASSGGFDNQPQHF TGCGCCAGCAGTGGGGGGTTCGATAATCAGCCCCAGCATTTT
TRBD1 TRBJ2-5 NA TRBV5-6 CASSYRGFQETQYF TGTGCCAGCAGCTACAGGGGGTTCCAAGAGACCCAGTACTTC
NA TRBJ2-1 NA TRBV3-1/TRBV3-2 CASSQVGLGYNEQFF TGTGCCAGCAGCCAAGTGGGGTTGGGCTACAATGAGCAGTTCTTC
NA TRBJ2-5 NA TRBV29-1 CSVQGTGKEETQYF TGCAGCGTACAGGGAACGGGCAAAGAAGAGACCCAGTACTTC
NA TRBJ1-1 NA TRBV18 CASSPSRQVNTEAFF TGTGCCAGCTCACCATCTAGACAGGTGAACACTGAAGCTTTCTTT
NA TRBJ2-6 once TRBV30 CAWSLVLGSGANVLTF TGTGCCTGGAGCTTGGTGTTGGGGTCTGGGGCCAACGTCCTGACTTTC
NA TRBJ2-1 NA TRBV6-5 CASRGGGNEQFF TGTGCCAGCAGAGGGGGTGGCAATGAGCAGTTCTTC
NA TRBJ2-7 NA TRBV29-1 CSVSDVSYEQYF TGCAGCGTTTCCGACGTCTCCTACGAGCAGTACTTC
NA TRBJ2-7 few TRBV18 CASSPKVGVYDDEQYF TGTGCCAGCTCACCAAAGGTCGGGGTCTACGACGACGAGCAGTACTTC
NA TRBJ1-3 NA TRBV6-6 CASSPIGTSGNTIYF TGTGCCAGCAGTCCCATAGGGACCTCTGGAAACACCATATATTTT
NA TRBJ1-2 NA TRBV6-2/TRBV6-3 CASSFTSRNYGYTF TGTGCCAGCAGTTTCACTTCCCGGAACTATGGCTACACCTTC
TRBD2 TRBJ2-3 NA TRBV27 CASSTTSGESTDTQYF TGTGCCAGCAGTACAACTAGCGGGGAAAGCACAGATACGCAGTATTTT
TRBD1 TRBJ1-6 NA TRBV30 CAWSVQDRARRISPLHF TGTGCCTGGAGTGTACAGGACAGGGCCCGTAGGATTTCACCCCTCCACTTT
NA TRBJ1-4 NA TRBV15 CATSRVGATNEKLFF TGTGCCACCAGCAGAGTCGGTGCAACTAATGAAAAACTGTTTTTT
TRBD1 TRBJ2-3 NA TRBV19 CASRLTGGTDTQYF TGTGCCAGTAGGCTGACAGGGGGTACAGATACGCAGTATTTT
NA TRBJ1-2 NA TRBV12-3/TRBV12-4 CASSATVSYGYTF TGTGCCAGCAGTGCGACAGTTTCCTATGGCTACACCTTC
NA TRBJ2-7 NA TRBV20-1 CSASITGPPGEQYF TGCAGTGCTAGTATCACAGGGCCGCCTGGCGAGCAGTACTTC
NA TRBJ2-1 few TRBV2 CASRLVTNNEQFF TGTGCCAGCAGGCTAGTGACAAACAATGAGCAGTTCTTC
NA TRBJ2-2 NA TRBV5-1 CASSLLQSTTGELFF TGCGCCAGCAGCTTGTTACAGTCCACTACCGGGGAGCTGTTTTTT
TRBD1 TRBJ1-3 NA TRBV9 CASSPRDREYGNTIYF TGTGCCAGCAGCCCCCGGGACAGGGAGTATGGAAACACCATATATTTT
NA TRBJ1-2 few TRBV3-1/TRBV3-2 CASSQGQVYGYTF TGTGCCAGCAGCCAAGGACAGGTCTATGGCTACACCTTC
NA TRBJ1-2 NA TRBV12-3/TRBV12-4 CASSFADSDGYTF TGTGCCAGCAGTTTCGCGGACTCAGATGGCTACACCTTC
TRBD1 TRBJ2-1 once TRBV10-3 CAISESSTGNNEQFF TGTGCCATCAGTGAGTCCTCGACAGGGAACAATGAGCAGTTCTTC
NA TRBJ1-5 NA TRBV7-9 CASSLDGVSNQPQHF TGTGCCAGCAGCTTAGATGGGGTGAGCAATCAGCCCCAGCATTTT
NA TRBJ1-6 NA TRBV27 CASSLRQDNSPLHF TGTGCCAGCAGTTTAAGACAGGATAATTCACCCCTCCACTTT
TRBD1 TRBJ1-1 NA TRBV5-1 CASSQTGRSEAFF TGCGCCAGCAGCCAGACAGGGAGGTCTGAAGCTTTCTTT
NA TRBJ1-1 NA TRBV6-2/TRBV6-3 CASSYSMGKAFF TGTGCCAGCAGTTACTCGATGGGGAAAGCTTTCTTT
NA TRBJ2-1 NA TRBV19 CASSRGLYNEQFF TGTGCCAGTAGTCGGGGCCTGTACAATGAGCAGTTCTTC
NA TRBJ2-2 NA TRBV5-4 CASSLAGLTSTGELFF TGTGCCAGCAGCTTGGCGGGGCTAACTTCCACCGGGGAGCTGTTTTTT
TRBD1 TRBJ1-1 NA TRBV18 CASSWTGANTEAFF TGTGCCAGCTCCTGGACAGGGGCGAACACTGAAGCTTTCTTT
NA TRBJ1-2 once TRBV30 CAWSPSSGNGYTF TGTGCCTGGAGTCCCTCCTCCGGCAATGGCTACACCTTC
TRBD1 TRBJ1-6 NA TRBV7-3 CASSLIAGTGASYNSPLHF TGTGCCAGCAGCTTGATTGCCGGGACAGGGGCTTCCTATAATTCACCCCTCCACTTT
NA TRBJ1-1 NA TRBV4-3 CASTDARLSGEAFF TGCGCCAGCACCGACGCGAGGCTTTCGGGTGAAGCTTTCTTT
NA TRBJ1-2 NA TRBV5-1 CASSVEVDYGYTF TGCGCCAGCAGCGTTGAGGTCGACTATGGCTACACCTTC
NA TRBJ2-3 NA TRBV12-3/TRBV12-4 CASSLASQDTQYF TGTGCCAGCAGTTTAGCTAGCCAGGATACGCAGTATTTT
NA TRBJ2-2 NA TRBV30 CAWSVVGSTGELFF TGTGCCTGGAGTGTAGTGGGGTCGACCGGGGAGCTGTTTTTT
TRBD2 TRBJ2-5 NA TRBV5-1 CASSSRLAEETQYF TGCGCCAGCAGTTCTAGACTAGCCGAGGAGACCCAGTACTTC
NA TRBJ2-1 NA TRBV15 CATSRGRGAGEGYEQFF TGTGCCACCAGCAGAGGTCGTGGGGCAGGCGAAGGATATGAGCAGTTCTTC